This TCR beta chain was sequenced for a study of CD8+CD57+ T cells in acquired aplastic anemia. Across the whole study: Isolated CD4+ and CD8+ cells, once sorted, yielded DNA averaging roughly 3.4 ug.

Broader study findings: CD8+ Simpson's diversity showed no significant patient-control difference. Twenty-nine CD8+ CDR3 sequences were shared between patients and controls.

Using genomic DNA as the template, TCR beta VDJ and CDR3 profiling was carried out. TCRdb processed the reads anew with MiXCR; each CDR3 protein has one entry. Of fewer than 250,000 distinct CDR3 sequences in the sample, around half were seen once. Before being chosen for sequencing, patients had shown CD8+CD57+ cell expansion by flow cytometry. No therapy had been given to the patients at the time of blood sampling. This clonotype occurred many times. Its specificity is not known. Between the trimmed V and J ends, which lost 6 bases and 4 bases, there was a span of 12 bases. There are 13 residues in the CDR3. Germline loops: CDR1 SGHTA, CDR2 FQGNSA.

The TCR was taken from a human donor with aplastic anemia. The chain couples TRBV7-2 to TRBJ1-1; D gene ambiguous. Input material: sorted CD4+, CD8+, or CD8+CD57+ T cells (not recorded which) from PBMCs. The CDR3 DNA sequence: TGTGCCAGCAGTCTAGGGAGGATCACTGAAGCTTTCTTT. Protein: CASSLGRITEAFF.